The 27 T cell receptor beta chains presented below share a single source sample, sequenced in a study of Ad26.COV2.S vaccination and SARS-CoV-2 variants. The assay was immunoSEQ multiplex PCR, and TCRdb's table has in-frame clones only and misses some. In the table there are about 390,000 clones, approximately 90% of which are singletons. As for treatment: around 19 received Ad26.COV2.S at low or high dose, single or two shots; 5 received placebo; per-sample allocation not given. All samples were drawn on day 63, counting from the first vaccine or placebo injection. Sequenced material: peripheral blood, taken in a trial of Ad26.COV2.S vaccine versus placebo. The source of these receptors is a person aged 18-65 years who received the Ad26.COV2.S COVID-19 vaccine or a placebo.

Here the CDR3 DNA reads TGTGCCAGCAGTGGAGCGACAGGGACCTCTGGGGCCAACGTCCTGACTTTC. As protein: CASSGATGTSGANVLTF. The chain employs TRBV6-1 and TRBJ2-6; the match to TRBD1 covers 7 bases. Germline V gene sequence: CDR1 MNHNS, CDR2 SASEGT. The length of the CDR3 is 17 residues. The V segment lost 4 bases and the J segment 0 bases; nucleotides outside the gene matches: 6.

V and J are TRBV2 and TRBJ2-4, with 12 bases fitting TRBD2. Germline V lookup: CDR1 SNHLY, CDR2 FYNNEI. The CDR3 has 20 amino acids. With V trimmed by 7 bases and J by 1 base, 17 bases remained unmatched. CDR3 sequence reads: CASKRGSLAGGPGAKNIQYF. The DNA for the CDR3 is TGTGCCAGCAAAAGGGGATCGCTAGCGGGGGGGCCTGGGGCCAAAAACATTCAGTACTTC.

The genes are TRBV7-9 and TRBJ1-1, with D possibly being TRBD1 (5 bases). The CDR3 is made up of 12 amino acids. Germline values: CDR1 SEHNR, CDR2 FQNEAQ (reference sequence). The V and J ends lost 5 bases and 7 bases respectively, with 11 bases between them. The CDR3 DNA is TGTGCCAGCAGCCCTGCGGGGGTTGAAGCTTTCTTT. Protein: CASSPAGVEAFF.

The gene calls are TRBV4-1 and TRBJ1-4; TRBD1 is a possible D gene (5 bases). The V and J ends lost 3 bases and 5 bases respectively, with 13 bases between them. CDR3 length: 15 amino acids. Germline V gene sequence: CDR1 MGHRA, CDR2 YSYEKL. The CDR3 region is CASSQLPGLNEKLFF. CDR3 DNA sequence: TGCGCCAGCAGCCAGCTGCCGGGGCTCAATGAAAAACTGTTTTTT.

The V call is TRBV18, the J call TRBJ2-3; 8 bases line up with TRBD2. The CDR3 is 16 residues long. Per germline, CDR1 KGHSH and CDR2 LQKENI. The ends lost 3 bases at V and 0 bases at J; junction bases unmatched: 5. The CDR3 DNA sequence: TGTGCCAGCTCACCTTATAGCGGGGAAAGCACAGATACGCAGTATTTT. It translates to CASSPYSGESTDTQYF. Looking up the rest from reference TRBV18 and TRBJ2-3 gives the full variable domain: NAGVMQNPRHLVRRRGQEARLRCSPMKGHSHVYWYRQLPEEGLKFMVYLQKENIIDESGMPKERFSAEFPKEGPSILRIQQVVRGDSAAYFCASSPYSGESTDTQYFGPGTRLTVL.

This chain joins TRBV9 and TRBJ1-6, with D perhaps TRBD1 (5 bases). V lost 0 bases and J 6 bases, leaving 13 bases between the germline ends. This CDR3 has 16 amino acids. Germline assignment: CDR1 SGDLS and CDR2 YYNGEE. The CDR3 DNA sequence: TGTGCCAGCAGCGTAGCAGGGAGCTTGTTTAATTCACCCCTCCACTTT. Its translation is CASSVAGSLFNSPLHF.

The V gene is TRBV5-6, the J gene TRBJ2-3; D is uncertain. Trimming cost V 1 base and J 0 bases, with 9 bases left between them. The CDR3 is made up of 15 amino acids. Germline loops: CDR1 SGHDT, CDR2 YYEEEE. For the CDR3, the DNA is TGTGCCAGCAGCTTGCGGTACGGTAGCACAGATACGCAGTATTTT. Translated: CASSLRYGSTDTQYF.

CDR3 DNA: TGTGCCAGCAGCTGGGGATTCCGGGGTTATATGAACACTGAAGCTTTCTTT. Protein: CASSWGFRGYMNTEAFF. This chain joins TRBV5-4 and TRBJ1-1; D ambiguous. Trimming took 3 bases from V and 0 from J, leaving 18 bases between them. Germline CDR1 and CDR2: SGHNT and YYREEE (reference sequence). The CDR3 has 17 amino acids.

V usage is TRBV5-1 and J usage is TRBJ2-1; TRBD1 might be the D (6 bases). Deletions cut 6 bases from V and 13 bases from J, with 23 bases between. CDR1 and CDR2 from the germline V gene are SGHRS and YFSETQ. This CDR3 has 14 amino acids. DNA for the CDR3: TGCGCCAGCAACTACAGGGACGCCCTTCGGGGACAGTTCTTC. Its translation is CASNYRDALRGQFF.

The chain couples TRBV5-4 to TRBJ1-6; D gene uncertain. Germline V CDR1 and CDR2: SGHNT, YYREEE (reference sequence). The CDR3 is made up of 13 amino acids. Trimming shortened V by 4 bases and J by 9 bases, and 11 bases separated the two germline ends. CDR3 loop: CASSETTLSPLHF. CDR3 DNA sequence: TGTGCCAGCAGCGAGACGACACTTTCACCCCTCCACTTT.

V usage is TRBV27 and J usage is TRBJ1-5; unclear D gene. In germline, CDR1 is MNHEY, CDR2 SMNVEV (reference sequence). Trimming pared 4 bases from V and 10 bases from J, leaving 20 bases between. The CDR3 contains 15 residues. The CDR3 DNA reads TGTGCCAGCAGTTCTGATTCCCAGGTGGGAGCACCCCAGCATTTT. This sequence encodes CASSSDSQVGAPQHF.

The V call is TRBV5-1, the J call TRBJ2-5, with D possibly matching TRBD1 (5 bases). Trimming took off 5 bases at V and 2 bases at J, with 10 bases between the two ends. CDR3 length: 13 amino acids. CDR1 is SGHRS and CDR2 is YFSETQ in the germline V gene. The CDR3 reads CASSMGPQETQYF. For the CDR3, the DNA is TGCGCCAGCAGTATGGGGCCGCAAGAGACCCAGTACTTC.

The chain recombines TRBV9 with TRBJ2-2; tentatively, D is TRBD2 (5 bases). Trimming removed 0 bases from V and 7 bases from J, with 13 bases in between. The CDR3 runs 15 residues. CDR1 and CDR2 from the germline V gene are SGDLS and YYNGEE. The CDR3 protein is CASSVGTHRGGELFF. Written as DNA, the CDR3 is TGTGCCAGCAGCGTAGGCACGCACCGGGGCGGGGAGCTGTTTTTT.

This clone is a singleton in its sample. V gene TRBV27 combines with J gene TRBJ1-3, with 8 positions matching TRBD1. The CDR3 covers 16 residues. Germline CDR1 reads MNHEY; CDR2 reads SMNVEV (reference sequence). Trimming took 6 bases from V and 2 from J; bases not matched to a gene: 9. CDR3 nucleotide sequence: TGTGCCAGCAGACCAGGACAGGGCGAGGCTGGAAACACCATATATTTT. Protein sequence: CASRPGQGEAGNTIYF.

The V and J genes are TRBV10-3 and TRBJ1-3; maybe TRBD1 (5 bases). The CDR3 extends over 14 amino acids. Germline assignment: CDR1 ENHRY and CDR2 SYGVKD. V gave up 11 bases and J gave up 4 bases, with 18 bases separating them. CDR3 bases: TGTGCCTCGTATGACGGACACTTAGGAAACACCATATATTTT. Translating gives CASYDGHLGNTIYF.

V usage is TRBV5-1 and J usage is TRBJ2-1; TRBD2 aligns across 10 bases. CDR3 length: 16 residues. The ends lost 1 base at V and 7 bases at J; junction bases unmatched: 8. Looked up from germline, CDR1 is SGHRS and CDR2 is YFSETQ. As DNA, the CDR3 is TGCGCCAGCAGCTTGAAACTAGCGGGGTATGGTAATGAGCAGTTCTTC. It translates to CASSLKLAGYGNEQFF.

The V and J genes are TRBV5-1 and TRBJ1-2; D is uncertain. V was trimmed by 3 bases and J by 5 bases, leaving 8 bases between them. The CDR3 extends over 12 amino acids. The V gene's germline CDR1 is SGHRS and CDR2 YFSETQ. CDR3 nucleotide sequence: TGCGCCAGCAGCTCTCAATCGTATGGCTACACCTTC. Its protein product is CASSSQSYGYTF.

The gene calls are TRBV10-2 and TRBJ2-1, with D possibly TRBD2 on 5 matching bases. Trimming shortened V by 7 bases and J by 8 bases, and 21 bases separated the two germline ends. The CDR3 consists of 15 residues. Germline V gives CDR1 WSHSY, CDR2 SAAADI. DNA of the CDR3: TGCGCCAGCACCGAACTAGAAGCATCCCGCGATGAGCAGTTCTTC. It encodes CASTELEASRDEQFF.

This clone was detected a few times. The chain employs TRBV10-3 and TRBJ1-3, with D unclear. The V gene's germline CDR1 is ENHRY and CDR2 SYGVKD. The CDR3 runs to 13 residues. Trimming removed 6 bases at V and 0 bases at J, with 6 bases between. Here the CDR3 DNA reads TGTGCCATCAGGAAGGACTCTGGAAACACCATATATTTT. Translation: CAIRKDSGNTIYF.

The rearrangement joins TRBV2 to TRBJ1-1; D possibly corresponds to TRBD1 (6 bases). With 8 bases removed from V and 1 base from J, the gap between germline ends came to 8 bases. Looked up from germline, CDR1 is SNHLY and CDR2 is FYNNEI. The CDR3 has 12 amino acids. CDR3 in amino acids: CASGDTNTEAFF. The CDR3 DNA is TGTGCCAGCGGGGACACGAACACTGAAGCTTTCTTT.

V is TRBV18 and J is TRBJ1-1, with a weak D call TRBD1 (6 bases). Germline loops: CDR1 KGHSH, CDR2 LQKENI. CDR3 length equals 16 residues. V lost 1 base to trimming and J lost 3 bases, with 15 bases between them. The CDR3 nucleotides read TGTGCCAGCTCACCACTGCCAGGGGAGGGTCACACTGAAGCTTTCTTT. Protein product: CASSPLPGEGHTEAFF.

The chain joins TRBV5-1 to TRBJ1-4; 9 nucleotides agree with TRBD1. The CDR3 is 15 amino acids. Germline CDR1 and CDR2: SGHRS and YFSETQ. With V trimmed by 3 bases and J by 7 bases, 7 bases remained unmatched. The CDR3 sequence: CASSSWTGEGEKLFF. CDR3 in DNA: TGCGCCAGCAGCTCCTGGACAGGGGAGGGTGAAAAACTGTTTTTT.

This clone was seen just once. V is TRBV29-1 and J is TRBJ1-4; weak D call: TRBD1 (5 bases). There are 13 residues in the CDR3. Germline V gene sequence: CDR1 SQVTM, CDR2 ANQGSEA. V shed 7 bases and J shed 5 bases, with 14 bases lying between them. The CDR3 region is CSGRGGANEKLFF. CDR3 nucleotides: TGCAGCGGCCGGGGAGGGGCGAATGAAAAACTGTTTTTT.

The rearrangement uses TRBV5-6 and TRBJ2-7; TRBD1 is a possible D gene (5 bases). Germline CDR1 and CDR2: SGHDT and YYEEEE. CDR3 length: 16 amino acids. V lost 0 bases to trimming and J lost 5 bases, with 18 bases between them. CDR3 in amino acids: CASSLDETDWVHEQYF. In nucleotides, the CDR3 is TGTGCCAGCAGCTTGGACGAGACAGACTGGGTCCACGAGCAGTACTTC.

V and J are TRBV19 and TRBJ1-1; perhaps TRBD1 as D (6 bases). Trimming removed 4 bases from V and 4 bases from J, with 13 bases in between. CDR1 and CDR2 from the germline V gene are LNHDA and SQIVND (reference sequence). CDR3 length: 14 residues. In DNA form, the CDR3 reads TGTGCCAGTAGTACCCGGGACACACGCACTGAAGCTTTCTTT. Residues: CASSTRDTRTEAFF.

This chain links TRBV5-1 with TRBJ1-3; D remains ambiguous. The CDR3 runs 14 residues. Germline CDR1 reads SGHRS; CDR2 reads YFSETQ. The germline V and J ends were trimmed by 4 bases and 0 bases, with 8 bases remaining between them. The CDR3 loop reads CASSPGVSGNTIYF. CDR3 nucleotide sequence: TGCGCCAGCAGCCCGGGCGTCTCTGGAAACACCATATATTTT.

This clone was counted a few times. The chain combines TRBV19 with TRBJ2-6; 9 nucleotides match TRBD1. This CDR3 contains 17 residues. CDR1 and CDR2 from the germline V gene are LNHDA and SQIVND (reference sequence). J gave up 0 bases and V 4 bases, and 4 bases lay outside the gene matches. The CDR3, as DNA: TGTGCCAGTAGTAAGGGACAGGGCTTCTCTGGGGCCAACGTCCTGACTTTC. Translated, it gives CASSKGQGFSGANVLTF.